One sample yielded the 28 T cell receptor beta chains listed below, sequenced in a study of T cell responses to AZD1222 COVID-19 vaccine (dated by TCRdb to the early 2020s). The library was obtained by the immunoSEQ multiplex PCR assay. Here the immuneACCESS table is served through TCRdb, limited to in-frame sequences with V and J called. Missing clones are a known gap in these copies; in checked studies unresolved V genes cover under half, and the rest lacks a known reason. Counted in this sample were about 120,000 clones; nearly 90% of them appeared once. Around 4.5% of the sample rests with the top ten. What the time point label conveys for this sample: baseline before first vaccination. The specimen was peripheral blood, collected on day 0 of AZD1222 vaccination. Source of these receptors: an adult in good health.

The chain has TRBV2 and TRBJ1-4; TRBD1 is a possible D gene (5 bases). Germline CDR1 is SNHLY and CDR2 is FYNNEI. The CDR3 sequence is 13 residues long. The ends were cut back, 6 bases at V and 3 bases at J, with 8 bases in the middle. CDR3 loop: CASRTQANEKLFF. CDR3 nucleotide sequence: TGTGCCAGCAGGACACAGGCTAATGAAAAACTGTTTTTT.

The chain couples TRBV11-2 to TRBJ1-1; D is perhaps TRBD1 (5 bases). The V end was cut by 2 bases, the J end by 3 bases, with 22 bases between. The CDR3 consists of 18 residues. The germline V gene encodes CDR1 SGHAT and CDR2 FQNNGV. CDR3 residues: CASSLRFRQGSGDTEAFF. In DNA form, the CDR3 reads TGTGCCAGCAGCTTACGGTTCCGGCAGGGAAGCGGGGACACTGAAGCTTTCTTT.

J is TRBJ2-5 and V is TRBV6-5, with 10 bases fitting TRBD2. The ends lost 6 bases at V and 5 bases at J; junction bases unmatched: 6. Germline CDR1 MNHEY, CDR2 SVGAGI. This CDR3 has 14 residues. This chain's CDR3 is CASRPLAGSETQYF. The DNA for the CDR3 is TGTGCCAGCAGACCACTAGCGGGGTCGGAGACCCAGTACTTC.

V gene TRBV5-4 combines with J gene TRBJ1-6, with TRBD1 identical over 9 bases. This CDR3 comprises 15 residues. Germline trimming cut 3 bases from V and 7 bases from J; bases unmatched to any gene: 5. The V gene's germline CDR1 is SGHNT and CDR2 YYREEE (reference sequence). The CDR3 reads CASSYGQGRNSPLHF. The CDR3 region has the DNA TGTGCCAGCAGCTACGGACAGGGGCGCAATTCACCCCTCCACTTT.

This clone was observed once. V gene TRBV10-3 combines with J gene TRBJ1-4; 7 bases are shared with TRBD1. In germline, CDR1 is ENHRY, CDR2 SYGVKD. Germline trimming cut 6 bases from V and 6 bases from J; bases unmatched to any gene: 4. The CDR3 has 13 amino acids. CDR3 sequence reads: CAISTGDYEKLFF. CDR3 coding DNA: TGTGCCATCAGCACAGGGGACTATGAAAAACTGTTTTTT.

The rearrangement uses TRBV13 and TRBJ1-2; possibly TRBD1 for D (5 bases). The ends were cut back, 2 bases at V and 8 bases at J, with 9 bases in the middle. The CDR3 length is 12 residues. The germline gives CDR1 PRHDT, CDR2 FYEKMQ (reference sequence). The CDR3 protein is CASSLRRGGYTF. CDR3 DNA sequence: TGTGCCAGCAGCTTACGGAGGGGCGGCTACACCTTC. The full variable domain, with the rest looked up from reference TRBV13 and TRBJ1-2, is AAGVIQSPRHLIKEKRETATLKCYPIPRHDTVYWYQQGPGQDPQFLISFYEKMQSDKGSIPDRFSAQQFSDYHSELNMSSLELGDSALYFCASSLRRGGYTFGSGTRLTVV.

The chain is built from TRBV7-6 and TRBJ2-1, with 14 bases identical to TRBD2. The CDR3 spans 17 residues. Per germline, CDR1 SGHVS and CDR2 FNYEAQ. After removal of 3 bases from V and 8 bases from J, the junction contained 9 bases not matched to a gene. This CDR3 reads CASSFRLAGGPLDEQFF. CDR3 nucleotides: TGTGCCAGCAGCTTCAGACTAGCGGGAGGGCCGTTGGATGAGCAGTTCTTC.

The chain joins TRBV11-2 to TRBJ2-5; D is unclear. With 1 base removed from V and 6 bases from J, the gap between germline ends came to 6 bases. The CDR3 is 12 amino acids. CDR1 and CDR2 from the germline V gene are SGHAT and FQNNGV. The CDR3 spells CASSLVPQTQYF. CDR3 bases: TGTGCCAGCAGCTTAGTGCCCCAGACCCAGTACTTC. The whole variable domain, remainder taken from reference TRBV11-2 and TRBJ2-5, is EAGVAQSPRYKIIEKRQSVAFWCNPISGHATLYWYQQILGQGPKLLIQFQNNGVVDDSQLPKDRFSAERLKGVDSTLKIQPAKLEDSAVYLCASSLVPQTQYFGPGTRLLVL.

The chain is built from TRBV27 and TRBJ2-7; D not certain. Trimming pared 6 bases from V and 0 bases from J, leaving 12 bases between. The CDR3 runs 14 residues. Germline V gene sequence: CDR1 MNHEY, CDR2 SMNVEV (reference sequence). The CDR3 nucleotides are TGTGCCAGCAGAGGAACACGCGGCTCCTACGAGCAGTACTTC. It yields the protein CASRGTRGSYEQYF.

The chain recombines TRBV12-3 or TRBV12-4 with TRBJ2-1, with D tentatively TRBD1 (6 bases). There are 13 residues in the CDR3. V gave up 3 bases and J gave up 12 bases, with 15 bases separating them. The CDR3 bases are TGTGCCAGCAGTTTGGGGGCCCCTGGTGTGCAGTTCTTC. Protein sequence: CASSLGAPGVQFF.

The J gene is TRBJ2-2, the V gene TRBV19; tentatively, D is TRBD1 or TRBD2 (5 bases each). Trimming pared 4 bases from V and 4 bases from J, leaving 16 bases between. The V gene's germline CDR1 is LNHDA and CDR2 SQIVND (reference sequence). This CDR3 comprises 16 residues. CDR3 amino acids: CASSRYRDDVTGELFF. DNA for the CDR3: TGTGCCAGTAGTAGATACCGGGACGACGTCACCGGGGAGCTGTTTTTT. Using reference TRBV19 and TRBJ2-2 for the parts outside the CDR3, the full variable domain is DGGITQSPKYLFRKEGQNVTLSCEQNLNHDAMYWYRQDPGQGLRLIYYSQIVNDFQKGDIAEGYSVSREKKESFPLTVTSAQKNPTAFYLCASSRYRDDVTGELFFGEGSRLTVL.

The gene calls are TRBV12-3 or TRBV12-4 and TRBJ1-5; D is perhaps TRBD1 (5 bases). Between the trimmed V and J ends, which lost 5 bases and 5 bases, there was a span of 10 bases. The CDR3 has 13 amino acids. CDR3 in DNA: TGTGCCAGCAGTGCACCACAGGATCAGCCCCAGCATTTT. It specifies CASSAPQDQPQHF.

Details on this clone: One junction end disagrees with the germline gene, perhaps due to a read error. This chain connects TRBV7-6 to TRBJ1-4; D remains unclear. The CDR3 has 12 residues. From germline, CDR1 is SGHVS and CDR2 FNYEAQ. The CDR3 DNA follows: TGTGCCAGCAGCTTAACTTATGAAAAACTGTTTTTT. It translates to CASSLTYEKLFF.

The V and J genes are TRBV6-6 and TRBJ1-1; 8 bases are shared with TRBD1. The CDR3 contains 13 residues. The J segment lost 6 bases and the V segment lost 5 bases, leaving 5 bases of the junction unmatched. The germline gives CDR1 MNHNY, CDR2 SVGAGI (reference sequence). The DNA for the CDR3 is TGTGCCAGCAGTACACAGGGGGGCGCTGAAGCTTTCTTT. As protein: CASSTQGGAEAFF.

The chain has TRBV29-1 and TRBJ1-1; D is uncertain. V lost 6 bases and J 0 bases, leaving 5 bases between the germline ends. The CDR3 has 11 residues. Germline lookup yields CDR1 SQVTM and CDR2 ANQGSEA. The CDR3 region is CSVHMNTEAFF. The CDR3 nucleotides read TGCAGCGTGCACATGAACACTGAAGCTTTCTTT.

The chain couples TRBV18 to TRBJ1-1; the match to TRBD1 covers 8 bases. This CDR3 contains 14 residues. The V and J ends lost 4 bases and 11 bases, in that order; junction bases with no gene match: 12. The germline gives CDR1 KGHSH, CDR2 LQKENI. This CDR3 reads CASSLQGQALGAFF. CDR3 in DNA: TGTGCCAGCTCACTTCAGGGACAGGCCCTTGGGGCTTTCTTT.

This clone was found a few times. The gene calls are TRBV28 and TRBJ2-3; 10 bases agree with TRBD1. Germline V gene sequence: CDR1 MDHEN, CDR2 SYDVKM. CDR3 length: 17 residues. V was clipped by 2 bases and J by 5 bases; unmatched bases: 10. The CDR3 DNA sequence: TGTGCCAGCAGTTTAAGTTTCGGGACAGGGGTGAGAGATACGCAGTATTTT. Amino acids: CASSLSFGTGVRDTQYF.

This clone was recorded once. The CDR3: CASRQGSGQPQHF. The CDR3 coding sequence is TGTGCCAGCAGACAGGGCTCTGGTCAGCCCCAGCATTTT. This chain uses TRBV6-5 with TRBJ1-5; maybe TRBD1 (6 bases). The V end was cut by 6 bases, the J end by 6 bases, with 12 bases between. There are 13 residues in the CDR3. Germline V gives CDR1 MNHEY, CDR2 SVGAGI.

This clone was recorded a few times. The rearrangement joins TRBV28 to TRBJ1-4; 7 bases align to TRBD1. Germline trimming cut 8 bases from V and 8 bases from J; bases unmatched to any gene: 8. Germline V gene lookup returns CDR1 MDHEN and CDR2 SYDVKM. The CDR3 has 13 residues. The DNA of the CDR3 is TGTGCCAGCCAGACAGGGCAAGGAGAAAAACTGTTTTTT. Its translation is CASQTGQGEKLFF.

The chain uses TRBV5-1 and TRBJ2-5; 12 nucleotides line up with TRBD2. Germline V gene sequence: CDR1 SGHRS, CDR2 YFSETQ. With 5 bases clipped from V and 5 bases from J, the junction kept 4 bases outside the gene matches. The CDR3 runs 14 residues. DNA for the CDR3: TGCGCCAGCAGACCCGGACTAGCGGGGGAGACCCAGTACTTC. Translation gives CASRPGLAGETQYF.

The gene calls are TRBV14 and TRBJ1-6; D is undetermined. Trimming took off 1 base at V and 3 bases at J, with 7 bases between the two ends. This CDR3 is 15 amino acids long. Per germline, CDR1 SGHDN and CDR2 FVKESK. CDR3 amino acids: CASSQGSFYNSPLHF. The CDR3 DNA follows: TGTGCCAGCAGCCAAGGGAGCTTCTATAATTCACCCCTCCACTTT.

V gene TRBV29-1 combines with J gene TRBJ2-2; D not resolved. V was clipped by 8 bases and J by 1 base, with 8 bases between them. In germline, CDR1 is SQVTM, CDR2 ANQGSEA. The CDR3 runs to 12 residues. The CDR3 DNA is TGCAGCTACCAGGAGAACACCGGGGAGCTGTTTTTT. It codes for CSYQENTGELFF.

This clone was counted a single time. V is TRBV15 and J is TRBJ2-2; no definite D call. The CDR3 spans 14 residues. V lost 0 bases and J lost 5, with 7 bases in between. Germline CDR1 is LNHNV and CDR2 is YYDKDF (reference sequence). This CDR3 reads CATSRDYTTGELFF. CDR3 in DNA: TGTGCCACCAGCAGAGATTACACTACCGGGGAGCTGTTTTTT.

The V call is TRBV2, the J call TRBJ1-2, with D perhaps matching TRBD1 (5 bases). This CDR3 has 11 residues. V gave up 7 bases and J gave up 6 bases, with 9 bases separating them. The germline V gene encodes CDR1 SNHLY and CDR2 FYNNEI. The CDR3 is CASKQEHGYTF. In DNA form, the CDR3 reads TGTGCCAGCAAACAGGAACATGGCTACACCTTC.

The V gene is TRBV19, the J gene TRBJ1-2; D is unclear. The V gene's germline CDR1 is LNHDA and CDR2 SQIVND (reference sequence). This CDR3 region has 12 residues. V shed 6 bases and J shed 8 bases, with 13 bases lying between them. For the CDR3, the DNA is TGTGCCAGTAGCCGATGGGATGGCGGCTACACCTTC. This gives the protein CASSRWDGGYTF.

The chain couples TRBV3-1 (or the pseudogene TRBV3-2) to TRBJ2-3, with 11 positions matching TRBD2. Germline trimming cut 1 base from V and 9 bases from J; bases unmatched to any gene: 6. Germline lookup yields CDR1 LGHDT and CDR2 YNNKEL (reference sequence). This CDR3 is 15 amino acids long. CDR3 DNA: TGTGCCAGCAGCCAAGGGCTAGCGGGGGGTCCAACGCAGTATTTT. Translated: CASSQGLAGGPTQYF.

The chain employs TRBV6-4 and TRBJ2-3, with 7 bases that match TRBD2. Per germline, CDR1 MRHNA and CDR2 SNTAGT. The CDR3 runs to 14 residues. The trim removed 0 bases at V and 5 bases at J, leaving 2 bases unmatched. The CDR3 DNA reads as TGTGCCAGCAGTGACTCGGGGGGGGGAGATACGCAGTATTTT. Translated, it gives CASSDSGGGDTQYF.

Only one count was recorded for this clone. The V call is TRBV5-1, the J call TRBJ1-4; TRBD1 agrees at 9 bases. The trim removed 3 bases at V and 8 bases at J, leaving 11 bases unmatched. CDR3 length: 16 residues. CDR1 is SGHRS and CDR2 is YFSETQ in the germline V gene. CDR3 amino acids: CASSSSPGQGGEKLFF. DNA for the CDR3: TGCGCCAGCAGCTCCTCTCCGGGACAGGGTGGAGAAAAACTGTTTTTT.